The following is a T cell receptor (beta chain) sequence with its context. As yet, its antigen is unknown. V lost 3 bases, J lost 1 base, and 7 bases lay in between. Germline V gene lookup returns CDR1 SQVTM and CDR2 ANQGSEA. This CDR3 region has 13 residues. The sample is drawn from a study of identical twins. Unique molecular identifiers were present on the cDNA, and a universal primer site came from template switching. TCRdb reprocessed the 5' RACE reads via MiXCR and lists one record per CDR3 protein. Altogether 410,000 or so distinct CDR3 sequences are present, less than 20% being singletons, with the ten largest covering roughly 12%. Study conclusions and caveats: The abundant beta clonotypes from cord blood had fewer insertions, and memory repertoires had none of this.

Specimen: naive T cells sorted from blood. This receptor was obtained from a man aged 45-65 years in good health. The chain carries TRBV29-1 and TRBJ2-1, with D perhaps TRBD2 (6 bases). The CDR3 nucleotides are TGCAGCGTTGACCGGGGGTCCTACAATGAGCAGTTCTTC. It specifies CSVDRGSYNEQFF.